The 12 T cell receptor beta chains below were found in one sample sequenced in a study. Each CDR3 protein is one row after TCRdb ran MiXCR on the 5' RACE reads. The data show approximately 6,300 distinct CDR3 sequences, 69% seen once. Material: memory CD4+ T cells sorted from a lymph node. The subset is: memory CD4+ T cells, CD4+CD45RO+CD25-. These TCRs come from a female donor with breast cancer.

The V gene is TRBV29-1, the J gene TRBJ2-5; 8 bases align to TRBD1. V lost 6 bases, J lost 0 bases, and 12 bases stayed unmatched. Germline V CDR1 and CDR2: SQVTM, ANQGSEA. The CDR3 is made up of 16 amino acids. CDR3 loop: CSVANRTGNYQETQYF. CDR3 nucleotides: TGCAGCGTGGCGAATCGGACAGGGAATTACCAAGAGACCCAGTACTTC.

The table lists this clonotype with a few counts. The V call is TRBV5-6, the J call TRBJ2-1; 8 nucleotides match TRBD1. V was clipped by 3 bases and J by 8 bases; unmatched bases: 7. Germline V gene data show CDR1 as SGHDT and CDR2 as YYEEEE. CDR3 length: 14 residues. The DNA of the CDR3 is TGTGCCAGCAGCTCCGGACAGGGAACCGATGAGCAGTTCTTC. Its translation is CASSSGQGTDEQFF.

The chain couples TRBV20-1 to TRBJ2-1; possibly TRBD2 for D (6 bases). This CDR3 comprises 13 residues. Per germline, CDR1 DFQATT and CDR2 SNEGSKA (reference sequence). CDR3 in DNA: TGCAGCCCGACGGGCGGGATCTACAATGAGCAGTTCTTC. Encoded protein: CSPTGGIYNEQFF.

This clonotype came up a few times. Here the CDR3 DNA reads TGTGCCAGCAGCTCACAGGGGGCTGATCAGCCCCAGCATTTT. Its translation: CASSSQGADQPQHF. The chain uses TRBV7-8 and TRBJ1-5; 9 nucleotides align to TRBD1. CDR1 is SGHVS and CDR2 is FQNEAQ in the germline V gene. The CDR3 has 14 residues. V was pared by 4 bases and J by 5 bases, with 3 bases of the junction left unmatched.

This clonotype has just one count. The V call is TRBV11-3, the J call TRBJ1-1; D unclear. The length of the CDR3 is 15 residues. The V gene lost 5 bases and the J gene lost 1 base, with 14 bases spanning the gap. CDR1 and CDR2 from the germline V gene are SGHNT and YENEEA. The CDR3 sequence is CASSLGAYPNTEAFF. The CDR3 coding sequence is TGTGCCAGCAGCCTGGGAGCTTACCCGAACACTGAAGCTTTCTTT.

The chain has TRBV12-3 or TRBV12-4 and TRBJ2-7; D remains unclear. The ends were cut back, 5 bases at V and 1 base at J, with 12 bases in the middle. The CDR3 has 14 residues. CDR3 region: CASSEMDGSYEQYF. The CDR3 DNA is TGTGCCAGCAGTGAGATGGATGGGTCCTACGAGCAGTACTTC.

The chain is built from TRBV6-7 and TRBJ1-5; D unclear. TRBV6-7 is recorded as an ORF, its role being uncertain. With 7 bases removed from V and 6 bases from J, the gap between germline ends came to 4 bases. This CDR3 spans 10 amino acids. CDR3 loop: CASIRQPQHF. The CDR3 DNA reads TGTGCCAGCATACGTCAGCCCCAGCATTTT.

The genes are TRBV4-1 and TRBJ2-5, with D unclear. V lost 1 base and J 5 bases, leaving 2 bases between the germline ends. The germline gives CDR1 MGHRA, CDR2 YSYEKL. This CDR3 contains 11 residues. CDR3 sequence (DNA): TGCGCCAGCAGCCAAGCGGAGACCCAGTACTTC. Amino acid sequence: CASSQAETQYF.

The chain joins TRBV7-9 to TRBJ1-5, with TRBD1 matching over 8 bases. Germline CDR1 reads SEHNR; CDR2 reads FQNEAQ (reference sequence). The ends lost 4 bases at V and 12 bases at J; junction bases unmatched: 5. The CDR3 has 12 amino acids. In nucleotides, the CDR3 is TGTGCCAGCAGCTCCGACAGGGGCCTCCAGCATTTT. This codes for CASSSDRGLQHF.

This rearrangement joins TRBV10-2 to TRBJ1-1; weak D call: TRBD1 (5 bases). Per germline, CDR1 WSHSY and CDR2 SAAADI. Trimming cost V 5 bases and J 0 bases, with 19 bases left between them. The CDR3 totals 17 residues. The CDR3 bases are TGCGCCAGCAGTAGGTCCGTCCGCGGGGGGATGAACACTGAAGCTTTCTTT. It translates to CASSRSVRGGMNTEAFF.

The V gene is TRBV11-2, the J gene TRBJ1-2, with a possible D match to TRBD1 (6 bases). CDR1 is SGHAT, CDR2 FQNNGV, per germline. Trimming removed 3 bases at V and 5 bases at J, with 16 bases between. The CDR3 loop spans 15 amino acids. Here the CDR3 reads CASSFSASGAYGYTF. In DNA, the CDR3 is TGTGCCAGCAGCTTTTCGGCCTCGGGGGCGTATGGCTACACCTTC.

The chain has TRBV7-8 and TRBJ2-3, with D perhaps matching TRBD2 (6 bases). Germline-derived CDR1 and CDR2 are SGHVS and FQNEAQ. The CDR3 runs to 16 residues. Trimming left V 5 bases short and J 0 bases short, with 15 bases between. The CDR3, as DNA: TGTGCCAGCAGCCCCCAACCGGGACTTAGCACAGATACGCAGTATTTT. This codes for CASSPQPGLSTDTQYF.